This T cell receptor beta chain was found in a study of blood T cells in healthy people across ages. A second PCR, run for about 7 to 12 cycles, used a sample-barcoded 5' primer plus a J-beta primer mix. TCRdb used MiXCR to reprocess the 5' RACE reads, holding one entry per CDR3 protein. The sample includes 1.5 million or so distinct CDR3 sequences, approximately 42% of them seen just once. The length of the CDR3 is 15 residues. J gave up 5 bases and V 6 bases, and 15 bases lay outside the gene matches. Germline V CDR1 and CDR2: SQVTM, ANQGSEA. This sequence joins TRBV29-1 and TRBJ1-1; TRBD1 matches at 7 bases. The source material was blood. This clonotype was sampled from a woman aged 18-30 years in good health. The CDR3 sequence is CSVAVGQGGSTEAFF. In nucleotides, the CDR3 is TGCAGCGTCGCGGTCGGGCAGGGGGGTTCAACTGAAGCTTTCTTT.